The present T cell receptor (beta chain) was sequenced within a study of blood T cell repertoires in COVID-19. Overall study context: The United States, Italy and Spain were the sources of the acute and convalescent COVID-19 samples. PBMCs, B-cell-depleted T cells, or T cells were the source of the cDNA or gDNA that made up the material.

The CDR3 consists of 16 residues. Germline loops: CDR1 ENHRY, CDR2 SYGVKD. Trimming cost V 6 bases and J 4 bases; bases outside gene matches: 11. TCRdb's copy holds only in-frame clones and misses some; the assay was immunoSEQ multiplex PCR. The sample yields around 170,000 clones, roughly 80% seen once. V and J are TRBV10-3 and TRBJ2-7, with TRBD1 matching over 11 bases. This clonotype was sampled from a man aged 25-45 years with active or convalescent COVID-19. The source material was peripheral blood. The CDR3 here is CAISSGTGGEGYEQYF. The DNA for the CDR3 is TGTGCCATCAGCTCCGGGACAGGGGGTGAGGGATACGAGCAGTACTTC.